Shown below are 30 T cell receptor beta chains from a single sample sequenced in a study of T cell responses to AZD1222 COVID-19 vaccine. The assay was immunoSEQ multiplex PCR, and TCRdb's table has in-frame clones only and misses some. The repertoire holds around 160,000 clones, with 80% to 90% as singletons. The material sequenced was peripheral blood, taken on day 0 of AZD1222 vaccination. The receptors were sampled from an adult in good health.

The chain links TRBV7-7 to TRBJ2-5, with D perhaps matching TRBD2 (6 bases). Germline-derived CDR1 and CDR2 are SSHAT and FNYEAQ (reference sequence). The CDR3 loop spans 13 amino acids. Trimming stripped 8 bases from V and 4 bases from J, with 14 bases between. CDR3 nucleotides: TGTGCCAGCGCGGCAACTAGCAGAGAGACCCAGTACTTC. Translating gives CASAATSRETQYF.

There are a few counts of this clone. This chain connects TRBV5-4 to TRBJ2-7; TRBD2 matches 10 bases. After removal of 0 bases from V and 0 bases from J, the junction contained 3 bases not matched to a gene. The germline V gene encodes CDR1 SGHNT and CDR2 YYREEE (reference sequence). This CDR3 comprises 16 residues. This CDR3 reads CASSLGPSGSSYEQYF. In DNA form, the CDR3 reads TGTGCCAGCAGCTTGGGGCCTAGCGGGAGCTCCTACGAGCAGTACTTC.

This chain connects TRBV4-2 to TRBJ2-3, with TRBD2 matching 10 bases. The germline V gene has CDR1 LGHNA and CDR2 YNFKEQ. The ends lost 3 bases at V and 4 bases at J; junction bases unmatched: 10. The CDR3 length is 17 residues. CDR3 DNA: TGTGCCAGCAGCCAGGCTCTAGCGGGAGTCGGAGCAGATACGCAGTATTTT. Protein product: CASSQALAGVGADTQYF.

The chain couples TRBV5-1 to TRBJ1-1; D uncertain. From germline, CDR1 is SGHRS and CDR2 YFSETQ. The CDR3 covers 14 residues. V lost 0 bases to trimming and J lost 4 bases, with 10 bases between them. CDR3 protein: CASSLGRESTEAFF. The CDR3 DNA sequence: TGCGCCAGCAGCTTGGGTAGGGAGAGCACTGAAGCTTTCTTT.

V usage is TRBV28 and J usage is TRBJ2-1; 8 nucleotides line up with TRBD2. The CDR3 has 16 residues. V shed 6 bases and J 0 bases; nucleotides not matched to a gene: 7. CDR1 and CDR2 from the germline V gene are MDHEN and SYDVKM. In DNA, the CDR3 is TGTGCCAGCAGGGGTACGGCGGGAGGCTCCTACAATGAGCAGTTCTTC. Protein sequence: CASRGTAGGSYNEQFF.

J is TRBJ2-1 and V is TRBV6-6, with 9 bases that match TRBD2. The CDR3 is 13 amino acids. Germline CDR1 MNHNY, CDR2 SVGAGI (reference sequence). V lost 10 bases and J lost 7; bases outside the gene matches: 8. CDR3 residues: CAIRAGGLNEQFF. The CDR3 coding sequence is TGTGCCATTAGGGCGGGAGGGTTGAATGAGCAGTTCTTC.

V and J are TRBV2 and TRBJ2-7, with no clear D. The CDR3 spans 16 residues. Looked up from germline, CDR1 is SNHLY and CDR2 is FYNNEI. Trimming took off 4 bases at V and 1 base at J, with 17 bases between the two ends. The CDR3 nucleotides are TGTGCCAGCAGTGTGGGTCTCGGCTTTTTTTCCTACGAGCAGTACTTC. Its protein is CASSVGLGFFSYEQYF. Variable domain in full (rest from reference TRBV2 and TRBJ2-7): EPEVTQTPSHQVTQMGQEVILRCVPISNHLYFYWYRQILGQKVEFLVSFYNNEISEKSEIFDDQFSVERPDGSNFTLKIRSTKLEDSAMYFCASSVGLGFFSYEQYFGPGTRLTVT.

The V gene is TRBV5-1, the J gene TRBJ2-7; D may be TRBD1 (5 bases). Per germline, CDR1 SGHRS and CDR2 YFSETQ. This CDR3 comprises 12 residues. The V end lost 4 bases, the J end lost 6 bases, and 11 bases lay between the germline ends. This chain's CDR3 is CASSNDSGEQYF. CDR3 bases: TGCGCCAGCAGCAATGACAGTGGCGAGCAGTACTTC.

V usage is TRBV11-2 and J usage is TRBJ1-2; D is possibly TRBD1 (6 bases). Germline CDR1 and CDR2: SGHAT and FQNNGV. The CDR3 has 13 residues. Trimming removed 3 bases from V and 7 bases from J, with 12 bases in between. The CDR3 loop reads CASSFAGAIGYTF. As DNA, the CDR3 is TGTGCCAGCAGCTTCGCGGGGGCGATTGGCTACACCTTC.

This CDR3 reads CASSRTGGEEPSHQKLFF. The DNA of the CDR3 is TGTGCCAGCAGCCGGACAGGGGGCGAAGAACCCAGCCATCAAAAACTGTTTTTT. The chain couples TRBV7-3 to TRBJ1-4; 11 bases fit TRBD1. This CDR3 has 18 residues. Germline V CDR1 and CDR2: SGHTA, FQGTGA. With 5 bases clipped from V and 9 bases from J, the junction kept 17 bases outside the gene matches.

This chain connects TRBV29-1 to TRBJ1-1, with 8 bases lining up with TRBD1. CDR3 length: 11 amino acids. The V segment lost 5 bases and the J segment 11 bases; nucleotides outside the gene matches: 7. CDR1 is SQVTM and CDR2 is ANQGSEA in the germline V gene. CDR3 sequence: CSVHRGAGAFF. The CDR3 region has the DNA TGCAGCGTTCACAGGGGGGCGGGGGCTTTCTTT.

This clone has a handful of counts. The CDR3 nucleotides read TGTGCCAGCAGTGTTCTAACAGGACCAGTAGCCAAAAACATTCAGTACTTC. This gives the protein CASSVLTGPVAKNIQYF. This chain links TRBV2 with TRBJ2-4; possibly TRBD1 for D (5 bases). The ends were cut back, 4 bases at V and 0 bases at J, with 16 bases in the middle. The CDR3 totals 17 residues. Germline-derived CDR1 and CDR2 are SNHLY and FYNNEI.

This clone turned up a few times. This chain uses TRBV18 with TRBJ2-1, with D unclear. Germline CDR1 and CDR2: KGHSH and LQKENI. V shed 0 bases and J shed 4 bases, with 13 bases lying between them. The CDR3 extends over 16 amino acids. CDR3 amino acids: CASSPPIMAEYNEQFF. CDR3 DNA sequence: TGTGCCAGCTCACCACCGATAATGGCGGAATACAATGAGCAGTTCTTC.

The rearrangement uses TRBV5-1 and TRBJ1-2; the match to TRBD1 covers 8 bases. CDR1 SGHRS and CDR2 YFSETQ come from the germline V gene. This CDR3 spans 14 amino acids. The ends lost 4 bases at V and 3 bases at J; junction bases unmatched: 5. The CDR3 DNA sequence: TGCGCCAGCAGCCCGGGACAGGAACACTATGGCTACACCTTC. Translation: CASSPGQEHYGYTF.

The chain joins TRBV27 to TRBJ1-1, with a weak D call TRBD1 (5 bases). The ends were cut back, 6 bases at V and 4 bases at J, with 15 bases in the middle. Germline CDR1 reads MNHEY; CDR2 reads SMNVEV (reference sequence). The CDR3 has 14 amino acids. Written as DNA, the CDR3 is TGTGCCAGCAGCCTCCGGGGGTTGGGCACTGAAGCTTTCTTT. This translates into CASSLRGLGTEAFF.

V gene TRBV19 combines with J gene TRBJ1-1, with D uncertain. V lost 3 bases, J lost 1 base, and 6 bases lay in between. This CDR3 has 13 amino acids. CDR1 and CDR2 from the germline V gene are LNHDA and SQIVND (reference sequence). The CDR3 sequence is CASSIQRNTEAFF. CDR3 sequence (DNA): TGTGCCAGTAGTATTCAAAGGAACACTGAAGCTTTCTTT.

This chain uses TRBV10-3 with TRBJ2-3, with D hard to call. The V and J ends lost 0 bases and 1 base respectively, with 2 bases between them. The CDR3 sequence is 13 residues long. Germline V CDR1 and CDR2: ENHRY, SYGVKD. The CDR3 nucleotides read TGTGCCATCAGTGAGTCCCGCACAGATACGCAGTATTTT. It specifies CAISESRTDTQYF.

The chain employs TRBV7-2 and TRBJ2-1, with 8 bases identical to TRBD2. There are 14 residues in the CDR3. The trim removed 5 bases at V and 10 bases at J, leaving 10 bases unmatched. The germline gives CDR1 SGHTA, CDR2 FQGNSA. The CDR3 loop is CASSPRTSSLEQFF. The DNA of the CDR3 is TGTGCCAGCAGCCCGCGGACTAGCTCTTTGGAGCAGTTCTTC.

V usage is TRBV29-1 and J usage is TRBJ1-4; 7 bases map to TRBD1. This CDR3 spans 14 amino acids. V dropped 4 bases and J dropped 0; count of bases not matched to a gene: 2. The germline gives CDR1 SQVTM, CDR2 ANQGSEA. The CDR3 nucleotides are TGCAGCGTTGGGGGGACAGCAACTAATGAAAAACTGTTTTTT. It encodes CSVGGTATNEKLFF.

The V and J genes are TRBV27 and TRBJ1-2; no clear D gene. This CDR3 comprises 15 residues. Per germline, CDR1 MNHEY and CDR2 SMNVEV (reference sequence). The ends were cut back, 2 bases at V and 7 bases at J, with 17 bases in the middle. The CDR3 nucleotides are TGTGCCAGCAGTTTAGGTCTCCCCACAGTTGGTGGCTACACCTTC. Translated, it gives CASSLGLPTVGGYTF.

The chain recombines TRBV28 with TRBJ2-7; 7 positions match TRBD2. Germline values: CDR1 MDHEN, CDR2 SYDVKM. Trimming cost V 1 base and J 0 bases; bases outside gene matches: 3. The CDR3 has 15 residues. CDR3 sequence (DNA): TGTGCCAGCAGTTTATCGGCTAGCGGCTCCTACGAGCAGTACTTC. It specifies CASSLSASGSYEQYF. The full variable domain, completed using reference TRBV28 and TRBJ2-7, is DVKVTQSSRYLVKRTGEKVFLECVQDMDHENMFWYRQDPGLGLRLIYFSYDVKMKEKGDIPEGYSVSREKKERFSLILESASTNQTSMYLCASSLSASGSYEQYFGPGTRLTVT.

The chain joins TRBV28 to TRBJ1-5, with D possibly being TRBD1 (6 bases). V was trimmed by 9 bases and J by 0 bases, leaving 15 bases between them. The CDR3 length is 15 residues. Germline-derived CDR1 and CDR2 are MDHEN and SYDVKM. The CDR3 DNA reads as TGTGCCAGTCTAACAGGGTCATATAGCAATCAGCCCCAGCATTTT. Residues: CASLTGSYSNQPQHF.

The V call is TRBV7-9, the J call TRBJ1-2; D is unresolved. The ends were cut back, 5 bases at V and 4 bases at J, with 20 bases in the middle. This CDR3 region has 16 residues. Germline V gene data show CDR1 as SEHNR and CDR2 as FQNEAQ (reference sequence). The CDR3 here is CASSPSAVTRGYGYTF. The CDR3 nucleotides are TGTGCCAGCAGCCCCTCGGCCGTAACTCGGGGCTATGGCTACACCTTC. The complete variable domain, with remaining parts taken from reference TRBV7-9 and TRBJ1-2, reads DTGVSQNPRHKITKRGQNVTFRCDPISEHNRLYWYRQTLGQGPEFLTYFQNEAQLEKSRLLSDRFSAERPKGSFSTLEIQRTEQGDSAMYLCASSPSAVTRGYGYTFGSGTRLTVV.

The chain joins TRBV28 to TRBJ2-5; TRBD2 matches 7 bases. The V gene end was trimmed by 6 bases and the J gene end by 4 bases; junction bases not matched to a gene: 8. In germline, CDR1 is MDHEN, CDR2 SYDVKM. CDR3 length: 14 amino acids. The CDR3 DNA reads TGTGCCAGCAGCCGCGGGAGCTACCGAGAGACCCAGTACTTC. Protein product: CASSRGSYRETQYF.

The V and J genes are TRBV7-3 and TRBJ2-7, with 10 bases lining up with TRBD1. J lost 3 bases, V lost 1 base, and 3 bases had no gene match. The CDR3 consists of 15 residues. From germline, CDR1 is SGHTA and CDR2 FQGTGA. CDR3 loop: CASSLKGTGVYEQYF. The CDR3 bases are TGTGCCAGCAGCTTAAAAGGGACAGGGGTCTACGAGCAGTACTTC.

This clone came up once. The CDR3 DNA is TGTGCCAGCTCAACCGGGACCCTTGACAATCAGCCCCAGCATTTT. Translated: CASSTGTLDNQPQHF. The V call is TRBV18, the J call TRBJ1-5; possibly TRBD1 for D (5 bases). This CDR3 contains 15 residues. Germline V gene lookup returns CDR1 KGHSH and CDR2 LQKENI. Trimming removed 5 bases from V and 3 bases from J, with 14 bases in between.

The rearrangement links TRBV10-3 to TRBJ2-3; TRBD2 agrees at 13 bases. J gave up 8 bases and V 6 bases, and 5 bases lay outside the gene matches. CDR1 is ENHRY and CDR2 is SYGVKD in the germline V gene. This CDR3 region has 14 residues. The CDR3 is CAIRLAGGGSTQYF. Here the CDR3 DNA reads TGTGCCATCAGACTAGCGGGAGGGGGTAGTACGCAGTATTTT.

CDR3 DNA sequence: TGTGCCAGCAGTTGGCGGGGACAGGGGCTACCGCAGCCCCAGCATTTT. Translation: CASSWRGQGLPQPQHF. The chain is built from TRBV6-2 or TRBV6-3 and TRBJ1-5; 10 nucleotides agree with TRBD1. The trim removed 4 bases at V and 7 bases at J, leaving 10 bases unmatched. Germline V gene sequence: CDR1 MNHEY, CDR2 SVGEGT. CDR3 length equals 16 residues.

This clone showed up just once. This sequence joins TRBV10-2 and TRBJ2-7; tentative D call: TRBD1 (5 bases). Trimming took 2 bases from V and 0 from J, leaving 14 bases between them. Germline V gene sequence: CDR1 WSHSY, CDR2 SAAADI. The CDR3 runs to 16 residues. As DNA, the CDR3 is TGCGCCAGCAGTGAGAATGTTAGCCAGGGCTCCTACGAGCAGTACTTC. It is translated as CASSENVSQGSYEQYF.

J is TRBJ2-6 and V is TRBV5-4; D is undetermined. The CDR3 length is 16 residues. Per the germline V gene, CDR1 is SGHNT and CDR2 is YYREEE (reference sequence). The ends were cut back, 0 bases at V and 0 bases at J, with 7 bases in the middle. CDR3 region: CASSLGSSSGANVLTF. As DNA, the CDR3 is TGTGCCAGCAGCTTGGGTTCGAGCTCTGGGGCCAACGTCCTGACTTTC.